This T cell receptor (beta chain) originates from a study of cytomegalovirus exposure and HLA in healthy donors (TCRdb year 2017). Notes on the research overall: According to an earlier analysis of a few hundred of the donors, roughly 180 million T cells yielded over 90 million unique TCR beta sequences and 250 to 350 Gb of sequence data. A later analysis re-examined previously published TCR beta repertoires from several hundred donors and added high-resolution HLA genotyping to investigate patterns of TCR occurrence. The later analysis used no new phenotypic data to find candidate immune exposures, relying instead on TCR beta sequences and their occurrence across donors. Donor age, sex, ethnicity and CMV serostatus were compiled alongside the repertoire data. Both class I and class II loci were covered by HLA typing, at four-digit resolution. To decide whether each TCR beta V gene segment behaved as functional or pseudogenic, an earlier analysis of some 580 of the donors relied on high-throughput TCR beta sequencing. Besides the first cohort of around 670 subjects, a separate validation cohort made up of 120 or so different subjects was used. In a later genetic analysis, genome-wide SNP genotypes for about three fifths of the 666 donors were used, and that subset was treated as a discovery cohort. All discovery cohort repertoires had been generated on a single sequencing platform. An early release that covered approximately 600 HLA-typed donors contained approximately 300 gigabases of sequencing data and around 80 million unique TCR sequences. The study was designed to test whether signatures of past pathogen exposure could be identified by cataloging public T cell receptors. Using immunosequencing, the study profiled T cell repertoires from 666 subjects and related those repertoires to cytomegalovirus serostatus. To predict cytomegalovirus infection status, the study brought together high-throughput TCR immunosequencing, statistical association of individual TCRs with disease status, and machine learning. Roughly five DR-DQ haplotypes were treated as single units for association and clustering because of strong linkage in the cohort. The number of typed donors differed by locus: about 620-630 for A, B, C, DRB1 and DQB1; 500 to 550 for DQA1; 606 for DPA1; and about 470 for DPB1. Of the roughly 400 genotyped donors, 75% to 85% were placed in the genetic ancestry cluster associated with self-reported Caucasian donors. Across 300 to 400 genotyped donors of the cohort, an average of about 240,000 unique TCR beta nucleotide sequences per donor were sequenced, and around 20% of those sequences were non-productive. The paper's findings and limits, for the study overall: The classifier was reported to diagnose cytomegalovirus status with high specificity and sensitivity in both the original cohort and the validation cohort. The study gave a list of more than 150 TCR beta chains associated with cytomegalovirus. V-gene and J-gene trimming of TCR beta chains was associated with a missense DCLRE1C variant in a later genetic analysis, and the association was replicated in an independent cohort. A few of the identified cytomegalovirus-associated TCR beta chains were confirmed in vitro to be specific for cytomegalovirus antigens. Some IMGT-functional V segments, including TRBV6-2 and TRBV6-3, could not be told apart with the 87-base-pair reads, so those segments were excluded. A further reported finding was that TCR beta sequences accurately predicted the HLA-A and HLA-B alleles for most subjects in the first cohort. When HLA alleles, especially DR and DQ, strongly co-occurred, TCR associations were difficult to assign to individual alleles. It was suggested by the authors that the approach could potentially be generalized to other disease states and immunological phenotypes. The earlier analysis of approximately 560 of the donors excluded roughly 16 rarely observed V segments, including chromosome 9 orphons, because counts were too low. A later analysis found that TCR association rates varied across HLA loci, with DRB1 alleles showing the most associated TCRs and HLA-C alleles the fewest. Compared with equally common non-associated chains, HLA-associated TCR beta chains in a later analysis were more clonally expanded and had lower generation probabilities. According to a later genetic analysis, donors in an Asian-associated ancestry cluster had fewer N-insertions in productive TCRs than the approximately 690-donor mean. This cohort had only TCR beta chains sequenced, and the lack of alpha or paired-chain data limited which features could be detected. In an earlier analysis of approximately 590 of the donors, most TCR beta V segments appeared in productive rearrangements about 87% or about 30% of the time, broadly matching IMGT annotations. Roughly uniform sequencing depth across donors was assumed in presence/absence analyses, although this assumption may not hold. Most CMV-associated TCR beta chains appeared to be HLA-restricted in a later analysis, and the HLA associations seemed to be driven largely by CMV exposure. At a false discovery rate of 0.05, a later analysis linked about 16,000 TCR beta sequences to specific HLA alleles. According to a later analysis, parvovirus B19, influenza, CMV and Epstein-Barr virus appeared linked to several top co-occurrence clusters. Correlated functional status among segregating V segments might reflect linkage disequilibrium, but an unknown experimental factor could not be ruled out. While some public TCRs were present in many individuals, most TCR sequences turned up only very rarely across donors. Immune exposure information for the cohort was limited to CMV serostatus. Because some donors lacked HLA typing at each locus, the association tests relied only on the typed subset. A cluster of highly shared sequence variants was judged likely to be a technical artifact of the sequencing pipeline.

About this clone itself: This clone's antigen is unknown.

In total, around 600 healthy bone marrow donors made up the cohort. Cohort members were all nominally healthy when sampled, although unrecorded immune exposures were likely present. The donor was CMV seronegative and belonged to the group of more than 300 seronegative cohort members. A peripheral blood sample was collected from each donor, and TCR beta sequencing was performed on peripheral blood mononuclear cells. The Qiagen DNeasy Blood Extraction Kit was used to extract genomic DNA from the blood cell samples. V loses 3 bases at its end and J loses 3 bases; junction bases beyond the gene matches: 13. CDR1 and CDR2 are drawn from the germline V gene: SGHRS, YFSETQ. The CDR3, from cysteine to phenylalanine, totals 18 residues. Only the CDR3 region is kept as DNA, spanning 54 bases read in frame from base 1. The library was obtained by the immunoSEQ multiplex PCR assay. A mixture of 60 forward primers for TCR Vbeta segments and 13 reverse primers for TCR Jbeta segments was used in the multiplex PCR. A multiplex PCR assay on genomic DNA amplified the CDR3 region of rearranged TCR beta genes. The Illumina HiSeq System was used to sequence the amplified TCR beta libraries as 87-base-pair reads. For the original study's pipeline: A later analysis counted 75 million to 100 million unique TCR beta chains across the 666 repertoires, and around 12 million of these chains were shared by at least two donors. Raw reads were error-corrected and collapsed into unique sequences by a nearest-neighbor algorithm in which closely related sequences were merged to remove PCR and sequencing errors. CDR3 sequences were aligned to IMGT reference sequences to assign V, D and J gene segments. For a sequence to be retained, a match of at least six nucleotides to both a V gene segment and a J gene segment was required. A rearrangement counted as productive if the CDR3 had no stop codons and remained in frame with V and J, and every other rearrangement counted as non-productive. CDR3 was defined according to IMGT convention as the region running from the second conserved V-encoded cysteine to the conserved J-encoded phenylalanine. In an earlier analysis of 550 to 650 of the donors, sequences lacking an unambiguous match to a single V gene segment were excluded. In an earlier analysis of around 600 of the donors, V segments were called functional above 56.7% productive rearrangements and were called segregating when the between-donor standard deviation exceeded 5%. A statistical classification framework was developed to diagnose cytomegalovirus status using the catalog of TCR beta chain sequences. In a later analysis, TCR nucleotide sequences were compared against IMGT/GENE-DB human TR gene sequences so that V and J genes could be assigned. Using the TCRdist pipeline, a later analysis assigned CDR3 sequences along with most-parsimonious VDJ recombination scenarios. In a later analysis, each TCR beta chain was defined by its CDR3 amino acid sequence together with its V-gene family, and reads lacking a unique V-gene family were excluded. As a way to deal with suspected cross-contamination and a sequencing artifact, a later analysis dropped under 600 nucleotide sequences that were highly shared and had low generation probability. In a later analysis, a clonal expansion index was calculated for each public chain from normalized within-repertoire ranks of inferred template counts. In a later analysis, generation probabilities were computed using a VDJ recombination model fitted to out-of-frame rearrangements, and the results were checked against IGoR. Hypergeometric tests were used in a later analysis to score TCR-TCR, TCR-HLA and TCR-CMV co-occurrence, with a repertoire-size bias correction applied to the TCR pairs. A later analysis estimated false discovery rates by permuting HLA or CMV assignments 20 times. A later analysis grouped co-occurring TCRs with DBSCAN, adding TCRdist sequence similarity when clustering within HLA-allele-positive subsets. Co-occurrence clustering excluded repertoires with fewer than 30,000 or more than 120,000 public chains, plus five with anomalous nucleotide sharing. TCRdb re-hosts the immuneACCESS table, in-frame sequences only. Its copies lack some clones; in the studies checked, an unresolved V gene accounts for under half of them, and the cause for the rest is not known. V, J and clone size reflect that table, while D and trimming were determined from the DNA. This sample's listing comprises tens of thousands of clones. Jointly, the top ten make up 0.7% to 0.75% of the sample.

The sequenced sample was PBMCs. The sequence joins TRBV5-1 to TRBJ1-1; TRBD1 agrees with 11 junctional bases. The receptor's source is a man aged 30-40 years in good health and CMV-seronegative. The sequenced DNA is TGCGCCAGCAGCTCAGGACAGGGGGCGGGCGGCCTGGACACTGAAGCTTTCTTT. The encoded protein is CASSSGQGAGGLDTEAFF.